This T cell receptor beta chain was found in a study of T cell responses to AZD1222 COVID-19 vaccine. Study-wide findings and caveats: The sample set comprised mostly white British donors with more females, and clonal diversity was possibly underestimated. Vaccination with two AZD1222 doses was followed by a rise in Spike-specific TCR breadth and depth. Among AZD1222 vaccinees, only six were seropositive at baseline.

Second-dose groups at about 4 or about 12 weeks were pooled. The CDR3 runs 15 residues. V was trimmed by 3 bases and J by 2 bases, leaving 12 bases between them. Germline assignment: CDR1 SGDLS and CDR2 YYNGEE. The assay was immunoSEQ multiplex PCR, and TCRdb's table has in-frame clones only and misses some. The sample has 90,000 to 110,000 clones, around 87% seen once. This clone was detected only once. Its antigen remains unknown. The sequencing here drew on peripheral blood, taken 28 days after the second AZD1222 dose. The receptor's source is an adult who received the AZD1222 COVID-19 vaccine. The chain recombines TRBV9 with TRBJ1-3, with no clear D. The CDR3 sequence: CASSAEAPPGNTIYF. In nucleotides, the CDR3 is TGTGCCAGCAGCGCTGAGGCCCCCCCTGGAAACACCATATATTTT.